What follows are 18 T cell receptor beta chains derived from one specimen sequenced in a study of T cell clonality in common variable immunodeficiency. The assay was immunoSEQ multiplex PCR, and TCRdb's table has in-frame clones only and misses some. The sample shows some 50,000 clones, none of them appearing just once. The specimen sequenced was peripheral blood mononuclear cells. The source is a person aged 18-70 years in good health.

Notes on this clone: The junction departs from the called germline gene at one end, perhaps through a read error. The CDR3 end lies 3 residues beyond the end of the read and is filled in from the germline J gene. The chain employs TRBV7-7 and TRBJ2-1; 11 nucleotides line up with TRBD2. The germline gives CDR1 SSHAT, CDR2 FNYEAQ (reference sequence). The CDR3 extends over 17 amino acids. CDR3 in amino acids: CASSSYSGRASYNEQFF. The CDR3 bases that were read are TGTGCTAGCAGCTCTTATAGCGGGAGGGCCTCCTACAATGAG.

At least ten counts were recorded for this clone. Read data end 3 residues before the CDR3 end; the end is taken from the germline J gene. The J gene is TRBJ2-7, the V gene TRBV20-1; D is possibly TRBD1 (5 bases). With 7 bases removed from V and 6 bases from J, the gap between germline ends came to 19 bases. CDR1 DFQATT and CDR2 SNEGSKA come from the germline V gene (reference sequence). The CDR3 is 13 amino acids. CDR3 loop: CSVQGAGIGEQYF. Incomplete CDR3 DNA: TGCAGTGTCCAGGGCGCAGGGATAGGCGAG.

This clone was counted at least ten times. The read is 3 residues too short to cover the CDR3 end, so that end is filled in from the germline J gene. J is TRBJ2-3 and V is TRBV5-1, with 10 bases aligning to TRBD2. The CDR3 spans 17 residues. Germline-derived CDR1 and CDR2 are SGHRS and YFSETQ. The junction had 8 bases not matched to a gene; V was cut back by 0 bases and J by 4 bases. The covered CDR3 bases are TGCGCCAGCAGCTTGGCCTTAGCTAGCGGGAGCCCAGATACG. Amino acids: CASSLALASGSPDT. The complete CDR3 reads CASSLALASGSPDTQYF.

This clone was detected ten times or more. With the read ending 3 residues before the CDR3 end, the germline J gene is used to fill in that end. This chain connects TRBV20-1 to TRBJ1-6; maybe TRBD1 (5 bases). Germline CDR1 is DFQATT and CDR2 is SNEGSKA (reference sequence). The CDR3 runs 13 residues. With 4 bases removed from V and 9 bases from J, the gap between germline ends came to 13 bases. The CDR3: CSANGRVGSPLHF. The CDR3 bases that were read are TGCAGTGCTAATGGCAGGGTCGGTTCACCC.

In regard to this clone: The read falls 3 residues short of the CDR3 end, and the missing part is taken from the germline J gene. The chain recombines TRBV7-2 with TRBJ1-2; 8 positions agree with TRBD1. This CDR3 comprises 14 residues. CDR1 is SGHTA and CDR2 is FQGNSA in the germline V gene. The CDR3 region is CASSFDRGTDTYTF. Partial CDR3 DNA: TGTGCCAGCAGCTTCGACAGGGGCACAGATACC.

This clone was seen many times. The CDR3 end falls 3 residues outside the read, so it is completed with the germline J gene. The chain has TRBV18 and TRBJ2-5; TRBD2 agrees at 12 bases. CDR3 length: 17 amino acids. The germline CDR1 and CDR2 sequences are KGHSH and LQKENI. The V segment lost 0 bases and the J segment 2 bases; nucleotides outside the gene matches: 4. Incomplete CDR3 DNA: TGTGCCAGCTCACCACCGTTCCTAGCGGGGGGGCAAGAGACC. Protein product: CASSPPFLAGGQET. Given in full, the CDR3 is CASSPPFLAGGQETQYF.

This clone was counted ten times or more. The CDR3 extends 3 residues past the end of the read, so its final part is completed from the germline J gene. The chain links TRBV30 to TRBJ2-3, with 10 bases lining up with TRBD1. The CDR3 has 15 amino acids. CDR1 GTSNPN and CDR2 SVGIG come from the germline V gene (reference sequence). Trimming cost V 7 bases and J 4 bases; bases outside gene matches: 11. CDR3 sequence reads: CAYLPGTGVPDTQYF. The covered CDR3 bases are TGTGCCTATCTCCCCGGGACAGGGGTTCCAGATACG.

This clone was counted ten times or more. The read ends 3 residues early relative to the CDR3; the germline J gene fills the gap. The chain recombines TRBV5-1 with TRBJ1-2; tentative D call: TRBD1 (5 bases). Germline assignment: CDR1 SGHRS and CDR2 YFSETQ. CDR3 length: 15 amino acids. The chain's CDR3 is CASSLVGTPSEGYTF. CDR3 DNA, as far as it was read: TGCGCCAGCAGCTTGGTAGGGACTCCCTCGGAGGGC.

The CDR3 bases that were read are TGTGCCAGCAGTGTAGGGGACACACACACAGATACG. Residues: CASSVGDTHTDT. The whole CDR3 is CASSVGDTHTDTQYF. V usage is TRBV25-1 and J usage is TRBJ2-3; tentatively, D is TRBD1 (6 bases). The read stops 3 residues short of the end of the CDR3; the missing end is completed from the germline J gene. This CDR3 comprises 15 residues. Looked up from germline, CDR1 is MGHDK and CDR2 is SYGVNS. The V end was cut by 4 bases, the J end by 2 bases, with 13 bases between.

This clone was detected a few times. CDR3 protein: CASSPTGRGTEAFF. CDR3 DNA, as far as it was read: TGTGCCAGCTCACCCACAGGGAGAGGCACTGAA. The chain carries TRBV18 and TRBJ1-1; tentative D call: TRBD1 (6 bases). The read gets to within 3 residues of the CDR3 end, and the germline J gene fills in the rest. Trimming took 3 bases from V and 4 from J, leaving 12 bases between them. The CDR3 runs to 14 residues. The V gene's germline CDR1 is KGHSH and CDR2 LQKENI.

The CDR3 DNA, read in part, is TGTGCCAGTAGCGAAGCGGGAGTTAATGAG. The encoded protein is CASSEAGVNE. In full, the CDR3 is CASSEAGVNEQFF. V is TRBV19 and J is TRBJ2-1, with TRBD2 matching over 8 bases. Coverage ceases 3 residues before the CDR3 finishes, and the germline J gene fills in the end. CDR1 and CDR2 (germline): LNHDA, SQIVND (reference sequence). With V trimmed by 6 bases and J by 7 bases, 5 bases remained unmatched. CDR3 length: 13 residues.

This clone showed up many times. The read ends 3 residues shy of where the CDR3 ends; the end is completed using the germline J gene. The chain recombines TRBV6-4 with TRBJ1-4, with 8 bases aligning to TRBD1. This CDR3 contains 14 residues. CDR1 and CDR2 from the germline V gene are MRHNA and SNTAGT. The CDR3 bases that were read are TGTGCCAGCAGTGACGGACAGGGTAATTCACCA. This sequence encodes CASSDGQGNSP. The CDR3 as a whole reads CASSDGQGNSPLFF.

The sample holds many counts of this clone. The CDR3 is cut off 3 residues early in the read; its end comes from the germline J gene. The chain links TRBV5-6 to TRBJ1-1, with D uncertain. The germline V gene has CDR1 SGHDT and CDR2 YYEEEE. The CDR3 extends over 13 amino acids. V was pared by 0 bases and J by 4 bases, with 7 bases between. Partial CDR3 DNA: TGTGCCAGCAGCTTGGCCGCAGGCACTGAA. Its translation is CASSLAAGTE. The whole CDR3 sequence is CASSLAAGTEAFF.

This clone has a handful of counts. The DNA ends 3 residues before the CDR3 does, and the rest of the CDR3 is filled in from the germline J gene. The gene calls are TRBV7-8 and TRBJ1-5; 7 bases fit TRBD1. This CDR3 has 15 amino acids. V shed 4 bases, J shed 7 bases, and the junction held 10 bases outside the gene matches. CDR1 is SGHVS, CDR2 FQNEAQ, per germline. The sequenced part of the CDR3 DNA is TGTGCCAGCAGCTCGTTATCAGGGGGACGACAGCCC. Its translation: CASSSLSGGRQP. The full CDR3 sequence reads CASSSLSGGRQPQHF.

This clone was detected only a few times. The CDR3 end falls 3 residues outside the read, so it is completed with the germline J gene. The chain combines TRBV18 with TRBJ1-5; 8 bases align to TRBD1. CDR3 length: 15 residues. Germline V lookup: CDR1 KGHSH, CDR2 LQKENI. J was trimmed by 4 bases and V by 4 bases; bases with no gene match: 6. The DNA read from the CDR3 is TGTGCCAGCTCACTTGGACAGGGAGGGAATCAGCCC. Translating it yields CASSLGQGGNQP. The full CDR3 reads CASSLGQGGNQPQHF.

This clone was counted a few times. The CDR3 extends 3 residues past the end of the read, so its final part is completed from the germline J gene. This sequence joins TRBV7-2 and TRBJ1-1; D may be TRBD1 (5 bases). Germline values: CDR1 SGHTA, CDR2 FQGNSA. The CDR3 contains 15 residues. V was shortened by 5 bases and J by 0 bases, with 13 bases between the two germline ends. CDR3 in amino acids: CASSKRGGMNTEAFF. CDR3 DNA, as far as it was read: TGTGCCAGCAGCAAAAGGGGAGGGATGAACACTGAA.

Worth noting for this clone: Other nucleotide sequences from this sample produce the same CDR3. The CDR3 DNA, read in part, is TGTGCCAGTAGTATTCAGGGGCCCTTCCCTGGAAACACC. Translated, it gives CASSIQGPFPGNT. The whole CDR3 protein reads CASSIQGPFPGNTIYF. J is TRBJ1-3 and V is TRBV19; D possibly corresponds to TRBD1 (6 bases). The CDR3 extends 3 residues past the end of the read, so its final part is completed from the germline J gene. The CDR3 runs 16 residues. Germline V gene data show CDR1 as LNHDA and CDR2 as SQIVND (reference sequence). V was trimmed by 3 bases and J by 2 bases, leaving 14 bases between them.

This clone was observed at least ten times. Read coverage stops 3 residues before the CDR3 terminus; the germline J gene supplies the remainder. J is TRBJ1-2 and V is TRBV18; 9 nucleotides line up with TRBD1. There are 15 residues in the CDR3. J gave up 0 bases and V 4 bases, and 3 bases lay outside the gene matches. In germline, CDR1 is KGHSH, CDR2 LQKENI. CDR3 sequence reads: CASSRDRGSNYGYTF. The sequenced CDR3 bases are TGTGCCAGCTCACGAGACAGGGGGTCTAACTATGGC.